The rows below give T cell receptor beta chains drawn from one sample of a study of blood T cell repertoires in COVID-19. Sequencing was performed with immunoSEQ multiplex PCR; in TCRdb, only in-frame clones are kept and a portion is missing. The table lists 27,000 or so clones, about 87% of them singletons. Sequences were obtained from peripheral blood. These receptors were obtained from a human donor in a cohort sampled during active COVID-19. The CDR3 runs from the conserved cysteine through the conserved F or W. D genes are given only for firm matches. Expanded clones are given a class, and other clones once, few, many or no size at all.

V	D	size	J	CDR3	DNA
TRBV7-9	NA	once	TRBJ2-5	CASSLHETQYF	TGTGCCAGCAGCTTACATGAGACCCAGTACTTC
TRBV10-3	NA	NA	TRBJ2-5	CAISGRGTQETQYF	TGTGCCATCAGTGGGCGGGGAACGCAAGAGACCCAGTACTTC
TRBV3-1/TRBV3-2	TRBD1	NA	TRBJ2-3	CASSQDQGTGGTDTQYF	TGTGCCAGCAGCCAAGATCAGGGGACAGGTGGCACAGATACGCAGTATTTT
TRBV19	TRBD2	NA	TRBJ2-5	CASSREGETQYF	TGTGCCAGTAGTAGGGAGGGAGAGACCCAGTACTTC
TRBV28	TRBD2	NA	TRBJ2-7	CASRGPGEGHEQYF	TGTGCCAGCAGGGGACCCGGGGAGGGCCACGAGCAGTACTTC
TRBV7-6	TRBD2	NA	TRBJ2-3	CASSKRFGTSGRADTQYF	TGTGCCAGCAGCAAACGATTTGGGACTAGCGGGAGGGCAGATACGCAGTATTTT
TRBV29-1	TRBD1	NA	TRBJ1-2	CSVAGGPGYTF	TGCAGCGTTGCAGGGGGCCCTGGCTACACCTTC
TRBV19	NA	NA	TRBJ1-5	CASSTGYRQPQHF	TGTGCCAGTAGTACAGGGTATAGACAGCCCCAGCATTTT
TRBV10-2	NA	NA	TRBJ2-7	CASSDAGSAGQYF	TGCGCCAGCAGTGACGCCGGAAGCGCCGGGCAGTACTTC
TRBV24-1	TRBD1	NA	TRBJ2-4	CATTRTGKNIQYF	TGTGCCACCACTCGGACAGGGAAGAACATTCAGTACTTC
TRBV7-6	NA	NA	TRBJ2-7	CASSPNRDYYEQYF	TGTGCCAGCAGCCCAAACAGGGATTACTACGAGCAGTACTTC
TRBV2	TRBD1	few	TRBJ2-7	CASSGTGFNEQYF	TGTGCCAGCAGTGGGACAGGGTTCAACGAGCAGTACTTC
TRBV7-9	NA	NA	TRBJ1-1	CASSLKGSNTEAFF	TGTGCCAGCAGCTTAAAGGGGTCGAACACTGAAGCTTTCTTT
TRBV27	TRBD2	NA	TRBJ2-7	CASSPYTSGRIYEQYF	TGTGCCAGCAGTCCCTATACTAGCGGGAGAATCTACGAGCAGTACTTC
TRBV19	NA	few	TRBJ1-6	CASSPLGSYGSPLHF	TGTGCCAGTAGTCCACTAGGTAGCTATGGGTCACCCCTCCACTTT
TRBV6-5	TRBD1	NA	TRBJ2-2	CATADRGRAGELFF	TGTGCCACCGCCGACAGGGGGCGAGCCGGGGAGCTGTTTTTT
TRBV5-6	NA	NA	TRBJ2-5	CASSLARQETQYF	TGTGCCAGCAGCTTGGCCAGACAAGAGACCCAGTACTTC
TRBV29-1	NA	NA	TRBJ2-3	CSVAAGPQGDTQYF	TGCAGCGTTGCCGCGGGACCACAAGGAGATACGCAGTATTTT
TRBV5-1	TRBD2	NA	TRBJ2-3	CASRSTSGITDTQYF	TGCGCCAGCAGGTCGACTAGCGGGATCACAGATACGCAGTATTTT
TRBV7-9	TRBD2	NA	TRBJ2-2	CASSPRTSGGANGELFF	TGTGCCAGCAGCCCAAGGACTAGCGGGGGGGCCAACGGGGAGCTGTTTTTT
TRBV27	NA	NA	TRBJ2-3	CASSLLDGGTSTDTQYF	TGTGCCAGCAGTTTACTCGATGGAGGTACTAGCACAGATACGCAGTATTTT
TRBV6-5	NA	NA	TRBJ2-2	CASSRGTMGTGELFF	TGTGCCAGCAGTAGGGGGACCATGGGCACCGGGGAGCTGTTTTTT
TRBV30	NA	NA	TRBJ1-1	CAYKRAYREKDEAFF	TGTGCCTACAAGAGGGCGTACAGGGAGAAGGATGAAGCTTTCTTT
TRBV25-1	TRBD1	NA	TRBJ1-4	CASSEYKGGGEKLFF	TGTGCCAGCAGTGAATACAAAGGGGGCGGTGAAAAACTGTTTTTT
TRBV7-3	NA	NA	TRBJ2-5	CASSLSGQETQYF	TGTGCCAGCAGCTTAAGCGGCCAAGAGACCCAGTACTTC
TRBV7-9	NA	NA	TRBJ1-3	CASSRSLGEGPGNTIYF	TGTGCCAGCAGCCGTTCCCTAGGGGAAGGGCCTGGAAACACCATATATTTT
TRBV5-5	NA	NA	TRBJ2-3	CASSLDGYTDTQYF	TGTGCCAGCAGCCTGGACGGTTACACAGATACGCAGTATTTT
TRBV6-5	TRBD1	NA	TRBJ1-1	CASSYSGTGPEAFF	TGTGCCAGCAGTTACTCCGGGACAGGACCTGAAGCTTTCTTT
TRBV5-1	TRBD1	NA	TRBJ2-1	CASSPGQGFDEQFF	TGCGCCAGCAGCCCGGGACAGGGTTTTGATGAGCAGTTCTTC
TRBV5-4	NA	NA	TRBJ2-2	CASSPPEGSGELFF	TGTGCCAGCAGCCCTCCGGAGGGTAGCGGGGAGCTGTTTTTT
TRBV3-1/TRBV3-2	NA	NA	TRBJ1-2	CASSQPQGIGYTF	TGTGCCAGCAGCCAACCCCAGGGTATTGGCTACACCTTC
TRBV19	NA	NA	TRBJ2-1	CASSIVQGFANEQFF	TGTGCCAGTAGTATAGTACAGGGTTTTGCCAATGAGCAGTTCTTC
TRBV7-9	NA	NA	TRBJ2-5	CASSPGRADQYF	TGTGCCAGCAGCCCCGGCAGGGCTGACCAGTACTTC
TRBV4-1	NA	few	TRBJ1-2	CASSPSTVYGYTF	TGCGCCAGCAGCCCAAGCACAGTTTATGGCTACACCTTC
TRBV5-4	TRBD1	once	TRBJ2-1	CASRGTGVSSYNEQFF	TGTGCCAGCAGAGGGACAGGGGTTTCCTCCTACAATGAGCAGTTCTTC
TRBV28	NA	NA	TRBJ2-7	CASSSGSSYEQYF	TGTGCCAGCAGCTCCGGGTCGTCCTACGAGCAGTACTTC
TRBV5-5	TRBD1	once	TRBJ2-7	CASSLFGTAFGEQYF	TGTGCCAGCAGCTTGTTTGGGACAGCATTTGGCGAGCAGTACTTC
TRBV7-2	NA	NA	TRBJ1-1	CASSLNQEIWSLNTEAFF	TGTGCCAGCAGCTTGAACCAGGAAATTTGGTCACTGAACACTGAAGCTTTCTTT
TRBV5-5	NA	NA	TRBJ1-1	CASRSRRVAVQDTEAFF	TGTGCCAGCAGATCACGTCGCGTGGCGGTTCAAGACACTGAAGCTTTCTTT
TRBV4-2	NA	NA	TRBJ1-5	CASSQDPQALLGNQPQHF	TGTGCCAGCAGCCAAGATCCCCAGGCCCTACTAGGCAATCAGCCCCAGCATTTT
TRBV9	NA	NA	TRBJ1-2	CASSVGAANYGYTF	TGTGCCAGCAGCGTGGGAGCGGCTAACTATGGCTACACCTTC